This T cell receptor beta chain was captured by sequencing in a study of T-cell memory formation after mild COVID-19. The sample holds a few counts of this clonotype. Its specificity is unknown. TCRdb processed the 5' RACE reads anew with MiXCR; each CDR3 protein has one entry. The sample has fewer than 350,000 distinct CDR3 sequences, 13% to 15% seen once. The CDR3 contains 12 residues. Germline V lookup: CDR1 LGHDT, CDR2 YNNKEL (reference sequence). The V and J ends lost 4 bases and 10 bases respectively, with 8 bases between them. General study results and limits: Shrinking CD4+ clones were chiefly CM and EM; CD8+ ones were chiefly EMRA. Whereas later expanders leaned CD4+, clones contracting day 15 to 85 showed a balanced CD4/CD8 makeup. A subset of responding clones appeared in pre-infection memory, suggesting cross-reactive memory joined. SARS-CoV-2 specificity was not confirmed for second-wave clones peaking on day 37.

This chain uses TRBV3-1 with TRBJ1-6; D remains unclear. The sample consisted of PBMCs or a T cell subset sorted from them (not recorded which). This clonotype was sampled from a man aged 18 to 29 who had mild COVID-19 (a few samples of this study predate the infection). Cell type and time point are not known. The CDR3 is CASSLVASPLHF. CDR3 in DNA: TGTGCCAGCAGCCTCGTGGCGTCACCCCTCCACTTT.